The clone carrying this TCR beta chain was observed a handful of times. The data originate from a study of blood T cell repertoires in COVID-19. Overall study context: From the United States, Italy and Spain came samples of acute and convalescent COVID-19. Sources were T cells, B-cell-depleted T cells, or PBMCs; the material itself was cDNA or gDNA.

V was pared by 6 bases and J by 6 bases, with 15 bases between. From germline, CDR1 is GTSNPN and CDR2 SVGIG (reference sequence). CDR3 size: 12 residues. Methods used by the authors: Cell counts per sample came from amplifying reference gene primers. Repertoires were generated with immunoSEQ multiplex PCR, while TCRdb's copy carries only in-frame clones and drops some. That table gives V, J and clone size, and the DNA gave D and trimming. This sample carries 190,000 or so clones, 82% of them seen once, and the ten largest clones take about 6.9%. The sequence derives from a human donor with acute or convalescent COVID-19. The donor label of this sample is uncertain. Sequenced material: peripheral blood. The V and J genes are TRBV30 and TRBJ2-7; D is unclear. This CDR3 reads CACSETTFEQYF. The CDR3 coding sequence is TGTGCCTGCTCAGAGACAACCTTCGAGCAGTACTTC.